This entry features one T cell receptor (beta chain) sequence. The CDR3 extends over 15 amino acids. Germline trimming cut 4 bases from V and 4 bases from J; bases unmatched to any gene: 8. Germline assignment: CDR1 SNHLY and CDR2 FYNNEI. The record originates from a study of cytomegalovirus exposure and HLA in healthy donors. Researchers ran the PCR with 60 Vbeta and 13 Jbeta primers. Data came from immunoSEQ multiplex PCR; TCRdb stores just in-frame clones and leaves some out. Of 210,000 or so clones in the sample, about 83% were seen once. This receptor was identified in a woman between 45 and 60 years old in good health and CMV-seropositive. This chain uses TRBV2 with TRBJ1-1, with 8 bases matching TRBD1. The sequenced material came from PBMCs. CDR3 sequence reads: CASSGVTRGLTEAFF. In nucleotides, the CDR3 is TGTGCCAGCAGTGGAGTTACCAGGGGGCTCACTGAAGCTTTCTTT.